The entry below describes one T cell receptor beta chain. This clonotype was recorded many times. This clone's antigen is unknown. Base qualities are not at hand, and no much larger clone is one base apart. The data derive from a study of Graves' ophthalmopathy and Graves' hyperthyroidism listed by TCRdb under 2018. Background on the whole study: Peripheral blood samples were taken at the time of initial diagnosis, before any treatment was given. In total, under 150 blood samples were TCR-sequenced: 43 ophthalmopathy, some 75 hyperthyroidism and approximately 17 hyperthyroidism-to-ophthalmopathy patients. To explore V-J signatures that separate ophthalmopathy from hyperthyroidism, a discovery set of about 96 patients was enrolled, consisting of fewer than 45 with ophthalmopathy and 57 with stable hyperthyroidism. The independent validation cohort included around 19 hyperthyroidism patients plus 17 patients who later progressed from hyperthyroidism to ophthalmopathy. In about six hyperthyroidism patients, T-cell repertoires of thyroid tissue and blood were compared. After sampling, hyperthyroidism patients received methimazole starting at 30 mg daily, and ophthalmopathy patients received high-dose intravenous methylprednisolone. The approximately 98 discovery patients were randomly divided into training and test sets at a 7:3 ratio. To tell Graves' ophthalmopathy apart from Graves' hyperthyroidism, and to predict which patients would progress to ophthalmopathy, the study relied on TCR beta repertoire signatures.

Broad study findings and their caveats: In validation, the model predicted ophthalmopathy progression with about 71% sensitivity and roughly 72% specificity; roughly 11 predicted patients were CT-confirmed with GO in a median of 6.5 months. Among expanded thyroid clonotypes with frequency above 0.001, most also showed up in blood, which suggests that blood repertoires may reflect the thyroid immune response. In cross-validation, the 13-signature model distinguished ophthalmopathy from stable hyperthyroidism with 87.88% sensitivity and approximately 81% specificity, while in the test set the corresponding values were about 80% and 75%. No statistical method was used to set the sample size in advance, and the investigators knew which group each participant was assigned to.

CDR1 and CDR2 (MDHEN, SYDVKM) derive from the germline V gene. Relative to germline, V is 3 bases shorter and J is 0 bases shorter, with 15 bases between their ends. The CDR3, from cysteine to phenylalanine, totals 16 residues. The CDR3 DNA has 48 bases and is translated from base 1. TCR beta CDR3 regions were amplified from RNA transcripts for repertoire sequencing. The first round was an RT-PCR using HTBI primers with the Qiagen OneStep RT-PCR kit, and this first round was followed by a second-round multiplex PCR, then size selection and purification. Libraries were sequenced paired-end with 100 bp reads on an Illumina HiSeq2000. As for how the authors treated the data: SOAPnuke was used to process the reads, throwing out any read that had adapters, had uncalled bases, had a mean Phred below 15, or lacked an exact constant-primer or identifier match. High-quality paired reads were merged with COPE v1.2.5. Each unique nucleotide sequence was defined as a clonotype, and clonotypes were aligned to IMGT TRB V, D and J references with MiTCR v1.1. Analysis was restricted to V-J combinations with a frequency above 0.0001, which covered over 98% of repertoires. For each V-J combination, a TCR clonal expansion and chaos score was defined as F50 clonal expansion divided by the chaos observed in the TCRdist matrix. Features were reduced by Welch's t-statistics and random forest to approximately 13 V-J combinations, which fed a naive Bayes classifier. The similarity between thyroid and blood repertoires was quantified using the Morisita-Horn index. TCRdb trimmed public reads at Q25 via fastp, called clones via MiXCR and kept in-frame beta chains. Duplicate CDR3 protein sequences are folded into a single record with the most common DNA and genes. The V and J calls shown here were made by TCRdb, not taken from the authors' results. This sample comprises about 220,000 distinct CDR3 sequences, roughly 21% of them detected only once. The biggest ten clones account for 43% of the sample.

Patients with ophthalmopathy had moderately to severely active disease, with a Clinical Activity Score of 3 or more, a NOSPECS grade of 4 or more, and a disease duration of less than 3 months. Anyone with other autoimmune diseases, uncontrolled infections, pregnancy or lactation was excluded from the study. Diagnosis relied on clinical symptoms, serum thyroxine, TRAb, thyroid ultrasound and orbital computed tomography. Ficoll-Paque density gradient centrifugation was used to isolate PBMCs from about 10 ml of fresh peripheral blood. Total RNA was extracted with Trizol reagent and quality-checked on an Agilent 2100 Bioanalyzer.

The rearrangement joined TRBV28 to TRBJ2-7; no D gene call is confident. The sequencing input was peripheral blood. The clonotype originates from a woman aged 50 to 60 with Graves' ophthalmopathy. Donor details come from another sample of the same person, matched by shared clones. The sequenced DNA is TGTGCCAGCAGTTTTAGGTACGGCCAACCCTCCTACGAGCAGTACTTC. It translates to CASSFRYGQPSYEQYF.